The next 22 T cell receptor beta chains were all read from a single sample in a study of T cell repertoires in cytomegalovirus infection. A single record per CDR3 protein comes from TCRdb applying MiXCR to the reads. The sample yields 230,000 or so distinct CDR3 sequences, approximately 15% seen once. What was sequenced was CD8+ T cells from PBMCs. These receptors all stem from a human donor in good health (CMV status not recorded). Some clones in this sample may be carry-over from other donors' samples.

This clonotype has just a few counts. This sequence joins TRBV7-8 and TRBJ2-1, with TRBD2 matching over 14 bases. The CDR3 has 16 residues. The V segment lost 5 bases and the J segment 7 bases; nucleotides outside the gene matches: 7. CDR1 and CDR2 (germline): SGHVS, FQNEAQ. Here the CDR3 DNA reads TGTGCCAGCAGCACCAGACTAGCGGGGGGGCGGAATGAGCAGTTCTTC. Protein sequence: CASSTRLAGGRNEQFF.

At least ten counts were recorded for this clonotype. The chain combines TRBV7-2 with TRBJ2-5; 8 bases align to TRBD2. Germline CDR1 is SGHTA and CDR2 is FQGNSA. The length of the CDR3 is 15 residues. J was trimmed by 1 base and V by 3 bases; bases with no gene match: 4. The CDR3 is CASSFVAGSQETQYF. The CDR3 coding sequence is TGTGCCAGCAGCTTCGTAGCGGGGAGCCAAGAGACCCAGTACTTC.

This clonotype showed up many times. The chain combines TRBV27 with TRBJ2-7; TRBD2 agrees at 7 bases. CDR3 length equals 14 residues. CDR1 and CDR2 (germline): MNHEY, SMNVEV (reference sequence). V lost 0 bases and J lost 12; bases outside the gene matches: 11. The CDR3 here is CASSLSGLNTKRYF. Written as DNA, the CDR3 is TGTGCCAGCAGTTTATCGGGACTAAATACGAAGCGGTACTTC.

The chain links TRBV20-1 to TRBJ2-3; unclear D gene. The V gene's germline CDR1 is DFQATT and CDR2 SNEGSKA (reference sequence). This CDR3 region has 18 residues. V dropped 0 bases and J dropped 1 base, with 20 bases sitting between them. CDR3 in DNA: TGCAGTGCTAGAGATCCCGAACAGACCGGTCATGGCACAGATACGCAGTATTTT. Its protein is CSARDPEQTGHGTDTQYF.

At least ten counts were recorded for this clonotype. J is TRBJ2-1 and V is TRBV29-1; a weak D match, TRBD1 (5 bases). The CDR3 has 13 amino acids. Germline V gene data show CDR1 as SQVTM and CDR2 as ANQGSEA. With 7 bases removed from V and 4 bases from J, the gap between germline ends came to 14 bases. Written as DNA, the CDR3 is TGCAGCGCCAGCCCGACAGTTTACAATGAGCAGTTCTTC. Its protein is CSASPTVYNEQFF.

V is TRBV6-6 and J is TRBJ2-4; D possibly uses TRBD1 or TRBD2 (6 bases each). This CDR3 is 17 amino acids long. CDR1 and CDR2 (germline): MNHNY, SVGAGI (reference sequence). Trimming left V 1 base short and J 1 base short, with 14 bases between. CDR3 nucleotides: TGTGCCAGCAGTTACTATTACAGGGACTCTGCCAAAAACATTCAGTACTTC. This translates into CASSYYYRDSAKNIQYF.

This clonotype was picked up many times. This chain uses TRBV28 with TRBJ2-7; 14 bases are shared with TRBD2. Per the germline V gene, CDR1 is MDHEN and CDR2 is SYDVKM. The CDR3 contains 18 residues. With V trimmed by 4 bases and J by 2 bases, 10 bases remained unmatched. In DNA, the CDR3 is TGTGCCAGCAGTTCCACGACTAGCGGGGGGGCCTCCCCCTACGAGCAGTACTTC. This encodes CASSSTTSGGASPYEQYF.

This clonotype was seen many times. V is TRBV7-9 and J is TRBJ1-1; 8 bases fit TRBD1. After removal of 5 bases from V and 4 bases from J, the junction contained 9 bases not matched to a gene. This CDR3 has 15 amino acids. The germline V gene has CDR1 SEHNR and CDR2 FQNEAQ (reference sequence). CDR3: CASSGPDRAVTEAFF. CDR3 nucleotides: TGTGCCAGCAGCGGACCGGACAGGGCGGTCACTGAAGCTTTCTTT.

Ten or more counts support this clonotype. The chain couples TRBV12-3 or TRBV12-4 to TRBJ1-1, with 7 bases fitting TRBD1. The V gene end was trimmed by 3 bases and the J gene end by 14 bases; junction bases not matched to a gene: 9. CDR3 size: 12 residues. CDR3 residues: CASSLAKDRRFF. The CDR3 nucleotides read TGTGCCAGCAGTTTGGCTAAGGACAGGCGCTTCTTT.

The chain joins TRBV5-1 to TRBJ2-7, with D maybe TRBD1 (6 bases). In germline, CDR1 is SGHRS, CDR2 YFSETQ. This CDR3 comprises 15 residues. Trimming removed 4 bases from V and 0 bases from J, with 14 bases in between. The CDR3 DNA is TGCGCCAGCAGCCCGGGACACTACAGCTCCTACGAGCAGTACTTC. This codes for CASSPGHYSSYEQYF.

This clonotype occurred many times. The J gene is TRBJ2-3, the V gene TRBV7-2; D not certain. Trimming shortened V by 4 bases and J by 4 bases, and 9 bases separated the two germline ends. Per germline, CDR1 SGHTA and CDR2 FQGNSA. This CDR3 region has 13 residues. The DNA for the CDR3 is TGTGCCAGCAGCTCGGCCCCACCAGATACGCAGTATTTT. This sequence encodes CASSSAPPDTQYF.

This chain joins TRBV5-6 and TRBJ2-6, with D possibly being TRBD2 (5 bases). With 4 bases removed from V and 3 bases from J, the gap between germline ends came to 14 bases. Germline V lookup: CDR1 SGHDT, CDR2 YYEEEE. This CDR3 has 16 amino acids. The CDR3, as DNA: TGTGCCAGCAGCGGATCTGAGGGCTTTGGGGCCAACGTCCTGACTTTC. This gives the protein CASSGSEGFGANVLTF.

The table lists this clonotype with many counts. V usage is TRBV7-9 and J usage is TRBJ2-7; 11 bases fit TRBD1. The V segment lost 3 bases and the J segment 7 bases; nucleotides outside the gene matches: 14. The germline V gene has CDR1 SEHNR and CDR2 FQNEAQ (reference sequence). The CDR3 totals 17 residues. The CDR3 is CASSFGTGGQDSREQYF. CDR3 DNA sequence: TGTGCCAGCAGCTTCGGGACAGGGGGACAGGATTCGCGAGAGCAGTACTTC.

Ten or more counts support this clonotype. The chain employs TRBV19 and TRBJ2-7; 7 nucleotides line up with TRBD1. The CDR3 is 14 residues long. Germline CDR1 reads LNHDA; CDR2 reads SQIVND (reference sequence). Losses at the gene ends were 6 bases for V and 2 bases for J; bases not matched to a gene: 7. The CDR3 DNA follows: TGTGCCAGTAGCTATCGGACAGGAACCTACGAGCAGTACTTC. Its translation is CASSYRTGTYEQYF.

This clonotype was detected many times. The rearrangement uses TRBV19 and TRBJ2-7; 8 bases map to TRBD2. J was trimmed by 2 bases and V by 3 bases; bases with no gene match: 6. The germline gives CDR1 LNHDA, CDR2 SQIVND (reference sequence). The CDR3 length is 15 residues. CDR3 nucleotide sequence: TGTGCCAGTAGTATGAGCGGGAGCGGGGCCTACGAGCAGTACTTC. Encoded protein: CASSMSGSGAYEQYF.

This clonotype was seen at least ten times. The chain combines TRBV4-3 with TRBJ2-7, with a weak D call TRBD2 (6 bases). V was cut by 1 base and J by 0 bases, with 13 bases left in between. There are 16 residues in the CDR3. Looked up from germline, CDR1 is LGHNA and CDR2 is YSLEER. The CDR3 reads CASSQVRGGASYEQYF. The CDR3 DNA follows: TGCGCCAGCAGCCAAGTGCGCGGCGGGGCCTCCTACGAGCAGTACTTC.

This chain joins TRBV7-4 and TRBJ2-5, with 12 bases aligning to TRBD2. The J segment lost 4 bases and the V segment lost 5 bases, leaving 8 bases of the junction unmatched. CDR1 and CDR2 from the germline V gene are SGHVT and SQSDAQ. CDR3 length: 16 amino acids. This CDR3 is CASSPASGGAVETQYF. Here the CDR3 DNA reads TGTGCCAGCAGCCCCGCTAGCGGGGGGGCCGTAGAGACCCAGTACTTC.

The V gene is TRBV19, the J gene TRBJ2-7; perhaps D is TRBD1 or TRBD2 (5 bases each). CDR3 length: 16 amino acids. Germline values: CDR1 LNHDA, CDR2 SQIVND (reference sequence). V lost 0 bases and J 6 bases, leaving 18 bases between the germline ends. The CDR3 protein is CASSIEGTGSAREQYF. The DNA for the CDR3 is TGTGCCAGTAGTATAGAGGGGACGGGGTCGGCTCGCGAGCAGTACTTC.

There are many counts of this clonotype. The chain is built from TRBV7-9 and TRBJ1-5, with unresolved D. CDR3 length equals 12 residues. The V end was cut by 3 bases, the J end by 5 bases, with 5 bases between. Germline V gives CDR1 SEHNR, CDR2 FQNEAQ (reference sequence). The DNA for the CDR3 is TGTGCCAGCAGCTTTGCGGATCAGCCCCAGCATTTT. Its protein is CASSFADQPQHF.

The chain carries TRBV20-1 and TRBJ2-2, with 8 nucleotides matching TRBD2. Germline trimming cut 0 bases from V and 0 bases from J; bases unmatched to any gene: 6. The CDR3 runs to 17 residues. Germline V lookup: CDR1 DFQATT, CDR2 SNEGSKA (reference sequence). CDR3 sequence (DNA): TGCAGTGCTAGAGATCTCGGGGGGGTGACGAACACCGGGGAGCTGTTTTTT. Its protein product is CSARDLGGVTNTGELFF.

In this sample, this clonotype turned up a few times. CDR3 DNA: TGTGCCAGCAGTCCCCGGGACAGGGCCATTTATGGAGCTTTCTTT. The encoded protein is CASSPRDRAIYGAFF. The chain has TRBV12-3 or TRBV12-4 and TRBJ1-1; TRBD1 matches 9 bases. The CDR3 is 15 amino acids. With V trimmed by 5 bases and J by 10 bases, 14 bases remained unmatched.

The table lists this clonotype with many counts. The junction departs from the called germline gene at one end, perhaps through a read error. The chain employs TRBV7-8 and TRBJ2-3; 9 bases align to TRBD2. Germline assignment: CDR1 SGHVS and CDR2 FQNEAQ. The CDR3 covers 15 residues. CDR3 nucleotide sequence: TGTGCCAGCAGCCTAGCGGGGCTTCGCGCAGATACGCAGTATTTT. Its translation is CASSLAGLRADTQYF.